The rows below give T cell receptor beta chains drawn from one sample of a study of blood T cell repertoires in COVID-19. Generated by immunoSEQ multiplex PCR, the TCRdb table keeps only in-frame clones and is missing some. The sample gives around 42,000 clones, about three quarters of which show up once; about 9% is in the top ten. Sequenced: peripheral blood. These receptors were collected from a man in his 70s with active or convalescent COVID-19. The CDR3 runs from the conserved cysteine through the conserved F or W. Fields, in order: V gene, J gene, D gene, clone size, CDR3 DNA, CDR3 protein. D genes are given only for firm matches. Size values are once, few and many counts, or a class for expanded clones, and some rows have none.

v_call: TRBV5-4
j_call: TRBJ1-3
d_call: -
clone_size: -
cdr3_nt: TGTGCCAGCAGCTTGGATAGCAGAACTGGAAACACCATATATTTT
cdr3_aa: CASSLDSRTGNTIYF

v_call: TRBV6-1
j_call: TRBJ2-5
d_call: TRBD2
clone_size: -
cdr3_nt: TGTGCCAGCAGTGGTTCCGCGCGGGGGGGCCAGGGGACCCAGTACTTC
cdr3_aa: CASSGSARGGQGTQYF

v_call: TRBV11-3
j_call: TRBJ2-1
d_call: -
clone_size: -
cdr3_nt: TGTGCCAGCAGCTTAGGTTCCTTTGAGCAGTTCTTC
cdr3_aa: CASSLGSFEQFF

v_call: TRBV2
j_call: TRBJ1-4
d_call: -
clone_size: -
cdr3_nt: TGTGCCAGCAGCCTGACAAGACAGAATGAAAAACTGTTTTTT
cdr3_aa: CASSLTRQNEKLFF

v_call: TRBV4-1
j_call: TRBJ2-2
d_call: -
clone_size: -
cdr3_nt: TGCGCCAGCAGCCAAGACCGGAGCACCGGGGAGCTGTTTTTT
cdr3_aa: CASSQDRSTGELFF

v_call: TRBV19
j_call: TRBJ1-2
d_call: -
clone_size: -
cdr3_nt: TGTGCCAGTAGTTTCGGCAGGCGTAACTATGGCTACACCTTC
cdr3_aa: CASSFGRRNYGYTF

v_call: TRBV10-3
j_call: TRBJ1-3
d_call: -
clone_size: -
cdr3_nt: TGTGCCATCAGTGAGCCCCGGGACACAGGAGCTGGAAACACCATATATTTT
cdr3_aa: CAISEPRDTGAGNTIYF

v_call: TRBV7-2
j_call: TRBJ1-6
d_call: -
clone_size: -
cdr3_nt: TGTGCCAGCAGCATATCGACAGCTCCGAATTCACCCCTCCACTTT
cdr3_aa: CASSISTAPNSPLHF

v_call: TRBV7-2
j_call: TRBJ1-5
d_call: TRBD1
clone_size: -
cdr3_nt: TGTGCCAGCAGCTTAGTGTTTACCGGACAGGGCACCCAGCATTTT
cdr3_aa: CASSLVFTGQGTQHF

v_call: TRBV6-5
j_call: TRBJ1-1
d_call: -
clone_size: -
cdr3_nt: TGTGCCAGCAGTCTAGTTATGAACACTGAAGCTTTCTTT
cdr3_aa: CASSLVMNTEAFF

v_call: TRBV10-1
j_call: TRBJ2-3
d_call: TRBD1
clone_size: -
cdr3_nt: TGCGCCAGCAGTGACAGAACCGGGACAGGAGAAGATACGCAGTATTTT
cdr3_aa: CASSDRTGTGEDTQYF

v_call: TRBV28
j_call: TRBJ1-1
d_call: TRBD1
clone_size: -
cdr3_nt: TGTGCCAGCAGCCTCGCCGGACAGGGGGCTAGGAACACTGAAGCTTTCTTT
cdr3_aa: CASSLAGQGARNTEAFF

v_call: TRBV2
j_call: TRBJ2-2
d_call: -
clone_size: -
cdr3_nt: TGTGCCAGCAGTGGCCTGGAGGGGGCCACCGGGGAGCTGTTTTTT
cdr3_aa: CASSGLEGATGELFF

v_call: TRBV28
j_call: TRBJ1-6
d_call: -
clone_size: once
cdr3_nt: TGTGCCAACAGAGGGAGCTCCTATAATTCACCCCTCCACTTT
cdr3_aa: CANRGSSYNSPLHF

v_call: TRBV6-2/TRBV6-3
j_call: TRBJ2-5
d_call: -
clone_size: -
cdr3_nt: TGTGCCAGCAGCGTTCTCAGGGGTGTGATTCGAGAGACCCAGTACTTC
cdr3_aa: CASSVLRGVIRETQYF

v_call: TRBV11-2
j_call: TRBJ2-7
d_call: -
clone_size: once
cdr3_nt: TGTGCCAGCAGCATCGGACAAAGCTCCTACGAGCAGTACTTC
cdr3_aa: CASSIGQSSYEQYF

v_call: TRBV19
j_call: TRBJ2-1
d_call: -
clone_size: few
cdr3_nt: TGTGCCAGTAGTGAACAGGGTATCGATGAGCAGTTCTTC
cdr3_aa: CASSEQGIDEQFF

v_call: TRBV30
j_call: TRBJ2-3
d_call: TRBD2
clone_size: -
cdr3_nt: TGTGCCTGGACTAGCGGGTTAACAGATACGCAGTATTTT
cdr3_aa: CAWTSGLTDTQYF

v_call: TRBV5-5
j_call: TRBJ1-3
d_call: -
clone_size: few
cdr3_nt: TGTGCCAGCAGCTTGGGGGTGGACAGCATGGTGGGAAACACCATATATTTT
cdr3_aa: CASSLGVDSMVGNTIYF

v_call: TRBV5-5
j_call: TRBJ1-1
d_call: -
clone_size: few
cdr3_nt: TGTGCCAGCAGCCACCCGCAGGGTGAAGCTTTCTTT
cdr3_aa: CASSHPQGEAFF

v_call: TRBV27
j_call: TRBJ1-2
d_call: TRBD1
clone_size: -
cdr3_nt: TGTGCCAGCAGTCCTCAGGGGGCGGGCTATGGCTACACCTTC
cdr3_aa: CASSPQGAGYGYTF

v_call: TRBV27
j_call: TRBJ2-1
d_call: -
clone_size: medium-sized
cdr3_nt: TGTGCCAGCAGTTTACAGGGGTATGAGCAGTTCTTC
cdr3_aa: CASSLQGYEQFF

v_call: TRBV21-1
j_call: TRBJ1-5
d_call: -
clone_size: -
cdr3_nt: TGTGCCAGCAGCGTCCGGGACAGGGGGGAGCAGCCCCAGCATTTT
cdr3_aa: CASSVRDRGEQPQHF

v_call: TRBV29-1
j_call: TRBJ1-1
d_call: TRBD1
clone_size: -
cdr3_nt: TGCAGCGTAGGGACAGGTAACACTGAAGCTTTCTTT
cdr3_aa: CSVGTGNTEAFF

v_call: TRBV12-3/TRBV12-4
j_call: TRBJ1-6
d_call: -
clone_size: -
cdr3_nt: TGTGCCAGCAGTTTTGGGCCTTCACCCCTCCACTTT
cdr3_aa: CASSFGPSPLHF

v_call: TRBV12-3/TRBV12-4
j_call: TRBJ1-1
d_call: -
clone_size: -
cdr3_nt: TGTGCCAGCAGCCCCCCGGGTGAAGCTTTCTTT
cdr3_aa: CASSPPGEAFF

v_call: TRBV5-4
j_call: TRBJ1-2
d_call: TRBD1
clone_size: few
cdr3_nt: TGTGCCAGCAGCCATTATACAGGGGACCGTGGCTACACCTTC
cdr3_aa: CASSHYTGDRGYTF

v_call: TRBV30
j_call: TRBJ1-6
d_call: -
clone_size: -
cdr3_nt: TGTGCCTGGGGATCGCCCCTCCACTTT
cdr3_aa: CAWGSPLHF

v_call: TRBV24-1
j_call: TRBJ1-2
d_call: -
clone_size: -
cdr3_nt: TGTGCCACCAGTGATAAACGGACACCTGCTAACTATGGCTACACCTTC
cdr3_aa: CATSDKRTPANYGYTF

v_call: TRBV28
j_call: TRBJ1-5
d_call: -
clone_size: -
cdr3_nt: TGTGCCAGCAGCCGAAGCCCTCCAACTAGCAATCAGCCCCAGCATTTT
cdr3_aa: CASSRSPPTSNQPQHF

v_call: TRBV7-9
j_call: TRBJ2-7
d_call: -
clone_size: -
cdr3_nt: TGTGCCAGCAGGAAATCCAGGGGTCACGAGCAGTACTTC
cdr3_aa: CASRKSRGHEQYF

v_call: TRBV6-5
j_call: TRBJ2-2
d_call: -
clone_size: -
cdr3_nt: TGTGCCAGCAGGGTAGCGGGGGAGCTGTTTTTT
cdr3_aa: CASRVAGELFF

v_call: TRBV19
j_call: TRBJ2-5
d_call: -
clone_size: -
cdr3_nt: TGTGCCAGTAGTTCCAGTACCCAAGAGACCCAGTACTTC
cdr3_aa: CASSSSTQETQYF